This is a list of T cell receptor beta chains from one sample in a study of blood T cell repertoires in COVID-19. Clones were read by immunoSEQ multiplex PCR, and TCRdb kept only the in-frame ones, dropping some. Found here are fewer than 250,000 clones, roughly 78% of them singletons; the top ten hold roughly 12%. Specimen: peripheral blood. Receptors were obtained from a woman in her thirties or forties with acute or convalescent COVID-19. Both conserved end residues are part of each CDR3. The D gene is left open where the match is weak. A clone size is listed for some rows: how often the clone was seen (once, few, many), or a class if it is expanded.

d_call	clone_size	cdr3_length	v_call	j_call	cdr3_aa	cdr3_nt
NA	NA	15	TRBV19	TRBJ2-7	CASSIGGESSYEQYF	TGTGCCAGTAGTATTGGAGGGGAGAGCTCCTACGAGCAGTACTTC
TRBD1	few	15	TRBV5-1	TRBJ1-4	CASSIPGQGNEKLFF	TGCGCCAGCAGTATTCCGGGACAGGGAAATGAAAAACTGTTTTTT
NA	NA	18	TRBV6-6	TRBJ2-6	CASSPRQVLLSGANVLTF	TGTGCCAGCAGTCCCCGGCAGGTCCTCCTCTCTGGGGCCAACGTCCTGACTTTC
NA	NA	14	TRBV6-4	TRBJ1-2	CASSDSGQAGGYTF	TGTGCCAGCAGTGACAGCGGGCAGGCCGGTGGCTACACCTTC
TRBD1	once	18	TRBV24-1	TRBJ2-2	CATSDSYPGQGNTGELFF	TGTGCCACCAGTGATTCTTACCCGGGACAGGGGAACACCGGGGAGCTGTTTTTT
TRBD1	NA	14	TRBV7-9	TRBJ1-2	CASSFEGQIYGYTF	TGTGCCAGCAGCTTCGAGGGACAGATCTATGGCTACACCTTC
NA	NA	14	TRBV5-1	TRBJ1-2	CASSLAQNNYGYTF	TGCGCCAGCAGCTTGGCCCAGAACAACTATGGCTACACCTTC
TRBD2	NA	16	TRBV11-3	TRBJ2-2	CASSPQERENTGELFF	TGTGCCAGCAGCCCTCAGGAGCGGGAGAACACCGGGGAGCTGTTTTTT
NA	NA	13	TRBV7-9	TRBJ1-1	CASSPPVNTEAFF	TGTGCCAGCAGCCCCCCGGTGAACACTGAAGCTTTCTTT
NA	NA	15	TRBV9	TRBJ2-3	CASSVVGGAEYTQYF	TGTGCCAGCAGCGTAGTGGGGGGAGCTGAGTATACGCAGTATTTT
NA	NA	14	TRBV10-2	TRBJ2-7	CASSDGPPSYEQYF	TGCGCCAGCAGTGATGGCCCTCCTTCCTACGAGCAGTACTTC
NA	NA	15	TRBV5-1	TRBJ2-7	CASSLNAGGTYEQYF	TGCGCCAGCAGCTTGAATGCCGGCGGAACCTACGAGCAGTACTTC
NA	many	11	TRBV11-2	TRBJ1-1	CASSPFTEAFF	TGTGCCAGCAGCCCCTTCACTGAAGCTTTCTTT
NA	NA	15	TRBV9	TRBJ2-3	CASSTVGVGVGTQYF	TGTGCCAGCAGCACAGTCGGGGTAGGCGTTGGTACGCAGTATTTT
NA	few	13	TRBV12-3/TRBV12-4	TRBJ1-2	CASSLKGIYGYTF	TGTGCCAGCAGTTTAAAGGGGATCTATGGCTACACCTTC
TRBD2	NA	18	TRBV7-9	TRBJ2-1	CASSSTGVGTSGYNEQFF	TGTGCCAGCAGCTCAACGGGGGTAGGGACTAGCGGTTACAATGAGCAGTTCTTC
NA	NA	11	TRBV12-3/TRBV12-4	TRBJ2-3	CASSFGDTQYF	TGTGCCAGCAGTTTCGGAGATACGCAGTATTTT
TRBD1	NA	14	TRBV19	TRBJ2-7	CATSTGTGVFEQYF	TGTGCCACCTCAACCGGGACAGGGGTTTTCGAGCAGTACTTC
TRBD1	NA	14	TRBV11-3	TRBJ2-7	CASSLRQGIDEQYF	TGTGCCAGCAGCTTGAGACAGGGTATCGACGAGCAGTACTTC
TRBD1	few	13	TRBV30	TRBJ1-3	CAWDRGSGNTIYF	TGTGCCTGGGACAGGGGATCAGGAAACACCATATATTTT
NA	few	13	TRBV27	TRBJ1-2	CATSSWGGDGYTF	TGTGCCACGTCTTCGTGGGGGGGGGATGGCTACACCTTC
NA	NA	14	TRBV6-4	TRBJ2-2	CASGPSLNTGELFF	TGTGCCAGCGGCCCCAGTCTGAACACCGGGGAGCTGTTTTTT
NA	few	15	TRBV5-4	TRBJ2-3	CASSLGPSDTDTQYF	TGTGCCAGCAGCTTGGGGCCTAGCGATACAGATACGCAGTATTTT
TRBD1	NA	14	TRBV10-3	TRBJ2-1	CAIRPGQSINEQFF	TGTGCCATCAGGCCGGGACAGTCGATTAATGAGCAGTTCTTC
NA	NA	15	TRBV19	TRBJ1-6	CASSIAYSLIPPLHF	TGTGCCAGTAGTATAGCTTACAGCCTCATTCCACCCCTCCACTTT
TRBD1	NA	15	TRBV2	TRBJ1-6	CASSEERTGNSPLHF	TGTGCCAGCAGTGAAGAGAGGACAGGGAATTCACCCCTCCACTTT
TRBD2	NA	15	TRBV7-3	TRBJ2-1	CASSPRLAADNEQFF	TGTGCCAGCAGCCCCCGACTAGCGGCGGACAATGAGCAGTTCTTC